This TCR beta chain was found in a study of cytomegalovirus exposure and HLA in healthy donors. The primer mix had 60 Vbeta and 13 Jbeta primers. Assay: immunoSEQ multiplex PCR; the TCRdb copy retains only in-frame clones and omits some. Here the sample spans about 140,000 clones, around three quarters being singletons. Notes on the study in general: Exclusion applied to some V segments, including TRBV6-2 and TRBV6-3, as they were indistinguishable. The study recorded 160 or so TCR beta chains that were cytomegalovirus-associated.

Details on this clone: Antigen: not known.

Trimming removed 1 base at V and 5 bases at J, with 11 bases between. CDR3 length: 15 residues. Germline V gene sequence: CDR1 MGHRA, CDR2 YSYEKL. Donors consisted of healthy bone marrow donors. This clonotype was sampled from a male donor in good health and CMV-seronegative. The sequencing sample was made of PBMCs. The genes are TRBV4-1 and TRBJ1-4; perhaps TRBD1 as D (6 bases). The CDR3 sequence is CASSQGPDRNEKLFF. CDR3 nucleotide sequence: TGCGCCAGCAGCCAAGGACCAGACAGGAATGAAAAACTGTTTTTT.